The 29 T cell receptor beta chains below all came from one sample that was sequenced in a study of blood T cell repertoires in COVID-19. The table came from immunoSEQ multiplex PCR; TCRdb's copy has only in-frame clones and leaves some out. The data contain about 420,000 clones, around nine tenths of them singletons. The sample comprised peripheral blood. All receptors derive from a young man with COVID-19, enrolled during active disease.

V gene TRBV5-1 combines with J gene TRBJ2-5, with 8 bases lining up with TRBD2. Germline V CDR1 and CDR2: SGHRS, YFSETQ. J gave up 0 bases and V 1 base, and 2 bases lay outside the gene matches. The CDR3 covers 15 residues. The CDR3 DNA sequence: TGCGCCAGCAGCTTGATACTAGCGGACCAAGAGACCCAGTACTTC. It translates to CASSLILADQETQYF.

The J gene is TRBJ2-7, the V gene TRBV11-1, with D unresolved. The V end lost 1 base, the J end lost 3 bases, and 13 bases lay between the germline ends. This CDR3 has 15 amino acids. Germline V gives CDR1 SGHAT, CDR2 FQDESV (reference sequence). CDR3 region: CASSLDRNILYEQYF. The CDR3 nucleotides read TGTGCCAGCAGCTTAGATCGTAATATCCTCTACGAGCAGTACTTC.

The chain joins TRBV27 to TRBJ2-2; 8 positions match TRBD1. There are 14 residues in the CDR3. The germline CDR1 and CDR2 sequences are MNHEY and SMNVEV (reference sequence). V dropped 6 bases and J dropped 8; count of bases not matched to a gene: 8. The CDR3 loop is CASRLTGATGELFF. The CDR3 DNA sequence: TGTGCCAGCAGACTGACAGGGGCGACAGGGGAGCTGTTTTTT.

The chain is built from TRBV2 and TRBJ1-6; 7 bases fit TRBD1. Per germline, CDR1 SNHLY and CDR2 FYNNEI. CDR3 length: 14 residues. With 6 bases clipped from V and 8 bases from J, the junction kept 7 bases outside the gene matches. CDR3: CASRTGTAYSPLHF. CDR3 coding DNA: TGTGCCAGCAGAACCGGGACAGCGTATTCACCCCTCCACTTT.

This clone has a handful of counts. CDR3 amino acids: CASSPVTGLTGELFF. CDR3 coding DNA: TGTGCCAGCTCACCGGTTACAGGTCTCACCGGGGAGCTGTTTTTT. The chain carries TRBV18 and TRBJ2-2; a weak D match, TRBD1 (5 bases). Germline lookup yields CDR1 KGHSH and CDR2 LQKENI. CDR3 size: 15 residues. V lost 3 bases and J 4 bases, leaving 12 bases between the germline ends. Supplemented by reference TRBV18 and TRBJ2-2, the full variable domain reads NAGVMQNPRHLVRRRGQEARLRCSPMKGHSHVYWYRQLPEEGLKFMVYLQKENIIDESGMPKERFSAEFPKEGPSILRIQQVVRGDSAAYFCASSPVTGLTGELFFGEGSRLTVL.

The rearrangement uses TRBV5-6 and TRBJ2-5; 7 bases are shared with TRBD1. From germline, CDR1 is SGHDT and CDR2 YYEEEE. The length of the CDR3 is 14 residues. The ends lost 4 bases at V and 4 bases at J; junction bases unmatched: 7. CDR3 loop: CASSEPGTAETQYF. The CDR3 DNA is TGTGCCAGCAGCGAGCCGGGGACAGCAGAGACCCAGTACTTC.

The rearrangement uses TRBV7-8 and TRBJ2-5, with D maybe TRBD2 (6 bases). The CDR3 covers 13 residues. CDR1 is SGHVS, CDR2 FQNEAQ, per germline. V was cut by 7 bases and J by 1 base, with 10 bases left in between. CDR3 DNA: TGTGCCAGCACCGGGACTTCCCAAGAGACCCAGTACTTC. This sequence encodes CASTGTSQETQYF.

This clone was seen more than once but under ten times. This rearrangement joins TRBV5-1 to TRBJ1-4; 9 bases map to TRBD1. V lost 0 bases, J lost 8 bases, and 5 bases stayed unmatched. Germline V gene data show CDR1 as SGHRS and CDR2 as YFSETQ. CDR3 length: 15 amino acids. CDR3 DNA: TGCGCCAGCAGCTTGGGGGGGACAGGGTCCGAAAAACTGTTTTTT. Its protein product is CASSLGGTGSEKLFF.

The chain joins TRBV29-1 to TRBJ2-7, with D perhaps matching TRBD1 (6 bases). V gave up 1 base and J gave up 3 bases, with 16 bases separating them. CDR3 length equals 15 residues. CDR1 is SQVTM, CDR2 ANQGSEA, per germline. CDR3 residues: CSVEALTGSDYEQYF. The CDR3 nucleotides read TGCAGCGTTGAAGCTTTAACAGGGTCTGACTACGAGCAGTACTTC.

V gene TRBV6-4 combines with J gene TRBJ2-6; weak D call: TRBD2 (5 bases). The germline V and J ends were trimmed by 0 bases and 0 bases, with 9 bases remaining between them. The CDR3 contains 17 residues. Germline CDR1 is MRHNA and CDR2 is SNTAGT. DNA for the CDR3: TGTGCCAGCAGTGACTCTGCGGGCCACTCTGGGGCCAACGTCCTGACTTTC. Translation: CASSDSAGHSGANVLTF.

With respect to this clone: Distinct nucleotide sequences in the sample also encode this CDR3. The chain combines TRBV5-1 with TRBJ1-6; TRBD1 is a possible D gene (5 bases). Germline CDR1 reads SGHRS; CDR2 reads YFSETQ. The CDR3 length is 14 residues. Trimming took off 0 bases at V and 5 bases at J, with 6 bases between the two ends. The CDR3 nucleotides read TGCGCCAGCAGCTTGGGACAGAATAATTCACCCCTCCACTTT. Its protein is CASSLGQNNSPLHF.

V and J are TRBV10-3 and TRBJ2-1; 9 bases fit TRBD2. Looked up from germline, CDR1 is ENHRY and CDR2 is SYGVKD. This CDR3 is 19 amino acids long. V was pared by 0 bases and J by 5 bases, with 14 bases of the junction left unmatched. CDR3 protein: CAISESSPAGGSRDNEQFF. The CDR3 nucleotides read TGTGCCATCAGTGAGTCTTCGCCAGCGGGAGGATCACGGGACAATGAGCAGTTCTTC.

This clone was seen more than once but under ten times. The chain carries TRBV29-1 and TRBJ1-5; possible D gene TRBD1, 5 bases. The germline V gene has CDR1 SQVTM and CDR2 ANQGSEA. The CDR3 has 12 residues. Trimming pared 5 bases from V and 9 bases from J, leaving 14 bases between. The CDR3 DNA reads TGCAGCGTTAGGGCGGACGGGGGGCCCCAGCATTTT. Translation gives CSVRADGGPQHF.

The V gene is TRBV19, the J gene TRBJ1-5; 9 bases agree with TRBD1. The germline V gene encodes CDR1 LNHDA and CDR2 SQIVND (reference sequence). This CDR3 has 13 residues. V lost 5 bases, J lost 4 bases, and 0 bases stayed unmatched. The CDR3 protein is CASSDRGNQPQHF. The CDR3 DNA reads TGTGCCAGTAGTGACAGGGGGAATCAGCCCCAGCATTTT. The variable domain in full, with the rest retrieved from reference TRBV19 and TRBJ1-5, is DGGITQSPKYLFRKEGQNVTLSCEQNLNHDAMYWYRQDPGQGLRLIYYSQIVNDFQKGDIAEGYSVSREKKESFPLTVTSAQKNPTAFYLCASSDRGNQPQHFGDGTRLSIL.

About this clone itself: A read error may account for a junction end that differs from germline. The chain employs TRBV7-7 and TRBJ2-2, with 12 nucleotides matching TRBD2. This CDR3 is 20 amino acids long. Germline CDR1 and CDR2: SSHAT and FNYEAQ (reference sequence). CDR3 loop: CASSPNRLAGDPSNTGELFF. As DNA, the CDR3 is TGTGCTAGCAGCCCTAACCGACTAGCGGGAGATCCCTCGAACACCGGGGAGCTGTTTTTT.

This clone appeared a single time. The chain is built from TRBV5-1 and TRBJ2-5; 8 nucleotides line up with TRBD2. The CDR3 extends over 15 amino acids. Germline lookup yields CDR1 SGHRS and CDR2 YFSETQ. With V trimmed by 6 bases and J by 5 bases, 12 bases remained unmatched. The CDR3: CASTPVAGIGETQYF. Written as DNA, the CDR3 is TGCGCCAGCACCCCTGTAGCGGGAATCGGGGAGACCCAGTACTTC. Full variable domain (outside the CDR3, taken from reference TRBV5-1 and TRBJ2-5): KAGVTQTPRYLIKTRGQQVTLSCSPISGHRSVSWYQQTPGQGLQFLFEYFSETQRNKGNFPGRFSGRQFSNSRSEMNVSTLELGDSALYLCASTPVAGIGETQYFGPGTRLLVL.

Remarks on this clone: Distinct nucleotide sequences in the sample also encode this CDR3. The chain couples TRBV12-3 or TRBV12-4 to TRBJ2-7; weak D call: TRBD1 (6 bases). The V gene lost 3 bases and the J gene lost 3 bases, with 9 bases spanning the gap. The CDR3 consists of 13 residues. This CDR3 is CASSFGTHYEQYF. CDR3 coding DNA: TGTGCCAGCAGTTTCGGGACACACTACGAGCAGTACTTC.

The chain has TRBV5-1 and TRBJ2-5, with 7 nucleotides matching TRBD1. CDR1 is SGHRS, CDR2 YFSETQ, per germline. J gave up 6 bases and V 1 base, and 3 bases lay outside the gene matches. This CDR3 has 13 residues. CDR3 DNA: TGCGCCAGCAGCTTGAGGACAGGTCAGACCCAGTACTTC. Protein product: CASSLRTGQTQYF.

The CDR3 is CASSEIVGLAGGPLSYNEQFF. CDR3 coding DNA: TGTGCCAGCAGCGAGATCGTGGGACTAGCGGGAGGGCCTCTCTCCTACAATGAGCAGTTCTTC. This chain joins TRBV14 and TRBJ2-1; 16 positions match TRBD2. This CDR3 has 21 amino acids. In germline, CDR1 is SGHDN, CDR2 FVKESK. V dropped 5 bases and J dropped 0; count of bases not matched to a gene: 13.

The chain joins TRBV10-1 to TRBJ2-2, with 7 bases lining up with TRBD2. Germline CDR1 is WNHNN and CDR2 is SYGVQD (reference sequence). The CDR3 is made up of 14 amino acids. V gave up 2 bases and J gave up 4 bases; unmatched junction bases: 1. Written as DNA, the CDR3 is TGCGCCAGCAGTGAGCGGGAGGCCACCGGGGAGCTGTTTTTT. As protein: CASSEREATGELFF.

V usage is TRBV4-1 and J usage is TRBJ2-1; the D gene is possibly TRBD1 (5 bases). The germline gives CDR1 MGHRA, CDR2 YSYEKL. This CDR3 is built from 17 residues. V lost 4 bases to trimming and J lost 9 bases, with 25 bases between them. This chain's CDR3 is CASSPSDTFPRIGEQFF. The CDR3 DNA follows: TGCGCCAGCAGCCCGTCGGACACTTTCCCCCGAATAGGTGAGCAGTTCTTC.

This clone was recorded once. This chain connects TRBV2 to TRBJ1-1; maybe TRBD1 (5 bases). Germline V gene sequence: CDR1 SNHLY, CDR2 FYNNEI. The CDR3 totals 13 residues. V lost 5 bases and J lost 4, with 11 bases in between. CDR3 residues: CASSLAGGTEAFF. The CDR3 region has the DNA TGTGCCAGCAGTCTAGCGGGGGGCACTGAAGCTTTCTTT. Using reference TRBV2 and TRBJ1-1 for the parts outside the CDR3, the full variable domain is EPEVTQTPSHQVTQMGQEVILRCVPISNHLYFYWYRQILGQKVEFLVSFYNNEISEKSEIFDDQFSVERPDGSNFTLKIRSTKLEDSAMYFCASSLAGGTEAFFGQGTRLTVV.

The rearrangement joins TRBV7-2 to TRBJ2-1, with D perhaps matching TRBD2 (6 bases). Trimming stripped 5 bases from V and 0 bases from J, with 11 bases between. The CDR3 length is 15 residues. From germline, CDR1 is SGHTA and CDR2 FQGNSA. The CDR3: CASSAGSSSYNEQFF. The CDR3 nucleotides are TGTGCCAGCAGCGCGGGGAGTAGCTCCTACAATGAGCAGTTCTTC.

J is TRBJ1-4 and V is TRBV28, with D unresolved. CDR1 and CDR2 (germline): MDHEN, SYDVKM. V lost 5 bases to trimming and J lost 5 bases, with 15 bases between them. The CDR3 sequence is 15 residues long. The CDR3 coding sequence is TGTGCCAGCAGTACAAAGCAGGACTACAATGAAAAACTGTTTTTT. Its translation is CASSTKQDYNEKLFF.

The CDR3 DNA reads as TGTGCCAGCAGCGTAGGACAGGGGGCATACAATGAGCAGTTCTTC. This sequence encodes CASSVGQGAYNEQFF. J is TRBJ2-1 and V is TRBV9; 10 bases align to TRBD1. The CDR3 loop spans 15 amino acids. The trim removed 0 bases at V and 4 bases at J, leaving 1 base unmatched. CDR1 is SGDLS, CDR2 YYNGEE, per germline.

V is TRBV10-1 and J is TRBJ2-1; TRBD2 agrees at 7 bases. CDR3 size: 14 residues. Germline CDR1 is WNHNN and CDR2 is SYGVQD (reference sequence). The trim removed 6 bases at V and 7 bases at J, leaving 9 bases unmatched. The CDR3 nucleotides read TGCGCCAGCAGGGAGAGACTAGCAGGGAATGAGCAGTTCTTC. Amino acid sequence: CASRERLAGNEQFF.

In its sample, this clone was seen once. The rearrangement uses TRBV5-5 and TRBJ2-7; 9 bases agree with TRBD1. The V segment lost 4 bases and the J segment 2 bases; nucleotides outside the gene matches: 7. The CDR3 contains 15 residues. Germline CDR1 is SGHKS and CDR2 is YYEKEE (reference sequence). The CDR3 sequence is CASSTTGTGPYEQYF. In DNA, the CDR3 is TGTGCCAGCAGCACAACCGGGACAGGGCCCTACGAGCAGTACTTC.

The chain employs TRBV7-7 and TRBJ2-2; 7 bases map to TRBD2. Trimming at V came to 6 bases and at J to 4 bases, leaving 17 bases not matched to a gene. CDR3 length: 18 residues. The V gene's germline CDR1 is SSHAT and CDR2 FNYEAQ (reference sequence). This CDR3 reads CASSPFIWSGEPTGELFF. CDR3 DNA sequence: TGTGCCAGCAGTCCTTTTATTTGGAGCGGGGAACCCACCGGGGAGCTGTTTTTT.

The chain uses TRBV5-1 and TRBJ2-7, with 7 bases that match TRBD1. Germline assignment: CDR1 SGHRS and CDR2 YFSETQ. After removal of 0 bases from V and 5 bases from J, the junction contained 2 bases not matched to a gene. The CDR3 runs 13 residues. CDR3 sequence reads: CASSLATGNEQYF. Here the CDR3 DNA reads TGCGCCAGCAGCTTGGCGACAGGGAACGAGCAGTACTTC.